The TCR beta chain under discussion was sequenced for a study of cytomegalovirus exposure and HLA in healthy donors. Amplification used 60 Vbeta primers and 13 Jbeta primers. This table comes from immunoSEQ multiplex PCR, and its TCRdb copy is limited to in-frame clones, with some not included. The sample has 250,000 or so clones; 80% to 95% are singletons. CDR1 SGDLS and CDR2 YYNGEE come from the germline V gene. The CDR3 length is 15 residues. Trimming left V 0 bases short and J 8 bases short, with 14 bases between. Sequenced input: PBMCs. The chain carries TRBV9 and TRBJ1-4, with a possible D match to TRBD1 (5 bases). The TCR originated in a girl aged 2 to 10 in good health and CMV-seronegative. The CDR3 protein is CASSVEGIVDEKLFF. CDR3 DNA: TGTGCCAGCAGCGTAGAGGGGATAGTGGACGAAAAACTGTTTTTT.